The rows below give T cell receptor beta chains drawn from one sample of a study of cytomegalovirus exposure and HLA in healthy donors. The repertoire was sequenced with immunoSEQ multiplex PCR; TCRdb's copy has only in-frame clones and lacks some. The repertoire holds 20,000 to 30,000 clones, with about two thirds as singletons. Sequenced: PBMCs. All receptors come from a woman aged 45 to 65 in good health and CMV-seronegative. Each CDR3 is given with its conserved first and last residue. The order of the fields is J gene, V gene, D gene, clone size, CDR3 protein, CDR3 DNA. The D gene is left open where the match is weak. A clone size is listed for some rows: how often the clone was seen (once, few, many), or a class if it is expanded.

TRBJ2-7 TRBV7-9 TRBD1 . CASSSDRASSYEQYF TGTGCCAGCAGCTCGGACAGGGCGAGCTCCTACGAGCAGTACTTC
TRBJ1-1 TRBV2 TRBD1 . CASSDNRGRTEAFF TGTGCCAGCAGTGATAACAGGGGTAGAACTGAAGCTTTCTTT
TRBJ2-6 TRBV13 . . CASSSSSGANVLTF TGTGCCAGCAGCTCCAGCTCTGGGGCCAACGTCCTGACTTTC
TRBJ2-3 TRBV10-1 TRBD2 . CASSPVERGSDTQYF TGCGCCAGCAGCCCAGTGGAGCGGGGATCAGATACGCAGTATTTT
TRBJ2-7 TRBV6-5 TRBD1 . CASGKGQVSSYEQYF TGTGCCAGCGGCAAGGGACAGGTCTCATCCTACGAGCAGTACTTC
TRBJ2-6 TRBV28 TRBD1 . CASSLAGGAGANVLTF TGTGCCAGCAGTTTGGCAGGGGGTGCTGGGGCCAACGTCCTGACTTTC
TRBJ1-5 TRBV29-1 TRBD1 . CSVAAGGGQPQHF TGCAGCGTTGCTGCAGGGGGAGGCCAGCCCCAGCATTTT
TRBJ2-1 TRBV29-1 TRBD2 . CSVRGLAGGNEQFF TGCAGCGTTCGGGGACTAGCGGGAGGCAATGAGCAGTTCTTC
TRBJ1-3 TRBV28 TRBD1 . CASIEPGQGVAGSGNTIYF TGTGCCAGCATCGAGCCGGGACAGGGAGTAGCAGGCTCTGGAAACACCATATATTTT
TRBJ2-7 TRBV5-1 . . CASSLSQYEQYF TGCGCCAGCAGCTTGTCCCAGTACGAGCAGTACTTC
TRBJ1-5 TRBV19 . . CASMAGLGQPQHF TGTGCCAGTATGGCAGGGCTCGGGCAGCCCCAGCATTTT
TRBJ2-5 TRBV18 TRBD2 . CASSPGLAGAETQYF TGTGCCAGCTCACCAGGACTAGCGGGGGCGGAGACCCAGTACTTC
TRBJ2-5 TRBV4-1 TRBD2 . CASSQGLAGKGTQYF TGCGCCAGCAGCCAAGGACTAGCGGGAAAGGGGACCCAGTACTTC
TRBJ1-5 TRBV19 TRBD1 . CASSRGDRGQPQHF TGTGCCAGTAGTAGGGGGGACAGGGGTCAGCCCCAGCATTTT
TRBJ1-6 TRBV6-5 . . CASSYSSPASNSPLHF TGTGCCAGCAGTTACTCGAGTCCAGCGAGTAATTCACCCCTCCACTTT
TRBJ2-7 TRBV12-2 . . CASRPAGFRPSNF TGTGCAAGTCGCCCAGCAGGATTCCGCCCGTCCAATTTC
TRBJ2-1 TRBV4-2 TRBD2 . CASSETLAGELNEQFF TGTGCCAGCAGCGAGACCCTAGCGGGGGAACTCAATGAGCAGTTCTTC
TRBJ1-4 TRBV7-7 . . CASSLGGTRAYEDEKLFF TGTGCCAGCAGCTTAGGCGGTACCAGGGCTTATGAGGATGAAAAACTGTTTTTT
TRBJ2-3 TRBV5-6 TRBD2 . CASGTGGDTQYF TGTGCCAGCGGGACGGGGGGAGATACGCAGTATTTT
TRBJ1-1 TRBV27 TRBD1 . CASSLSGTVNTEAFF TGTGCCAGCAGTTTATCCGGGACAGTAAACACTGAAGCTTTCTTT
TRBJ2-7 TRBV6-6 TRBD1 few CASSHYRGADEQYF TGTGCCAGCAGTCACTACAGGGGAGCGGACGAGCAGTACTTC
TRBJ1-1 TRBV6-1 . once CASSEAGGAEAFF TGTGCCAGCAGTGAAGCGGGGGGGGCTGAAGCTTTCTTT
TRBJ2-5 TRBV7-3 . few CASSLSGVETQYF TGTGCCAGCAGCTTATCGGGGGTGGAGACCCAGTACTTC
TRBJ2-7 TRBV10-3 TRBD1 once CAISGTGRRNEQYF TGTGCCATCAGCGGGACAGGGAGGAGGAACGAGCAGTACTTC
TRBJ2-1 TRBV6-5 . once CASSYEGYNEQFF TGTGCCAGCAGTTACGAGGGATACAATGAGCAGTTCTTC
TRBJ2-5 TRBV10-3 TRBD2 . CASSGVVLETQYF TGTGCCAGTAGCGGGGTTGTCTTGGAGACCCAGTACTTC
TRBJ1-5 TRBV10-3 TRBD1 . CATSLGQGYNQPQHF TGTGCCACTTCCCTCGGACAGGGCTACAATCAGCCCCAGCATTTT
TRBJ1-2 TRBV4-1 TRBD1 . CASSQKPGQGNGYTF TGCGCCAGCAGCCAGAAACCGGGACAGGGAAATGGCTACACCTTC
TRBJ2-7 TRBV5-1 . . CASSLYTSPEQYF TGCGCCAGCAGCTTGTATACTAGCCCCGAGCAGTACTTC
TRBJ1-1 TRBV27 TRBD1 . CASGLGQATEAFF TGTGCCAGCGGTCTAGGACAGGCCACTGAAGCTTTCTTT
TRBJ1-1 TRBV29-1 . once CSVAASGIQAEAFF TGCAGCGTCGCTGCTTCGGGGATCCAGGCTGAAGCTTTCTTT
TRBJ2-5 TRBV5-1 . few CASSPGGREQTQYF TGCGCCAGCAGCCCGGGGGGCAGGGAGCAGACCCAGTACTTC
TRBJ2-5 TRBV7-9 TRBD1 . CASSKQGQETQYF TGTGCCAGCAGCAAACAGGGGCAAGAGACCCAGTACTTC
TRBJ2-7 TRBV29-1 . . CSVDAGHSYEQYF TGCAGCGTTGATGCAGGTCATTCCTACGAGCAGTACTTC
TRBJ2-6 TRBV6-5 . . CASSYQASGANVLTF TGTGCCAGCAGTTACCAGGCCTCTGGGGCCAACGTCCTGACTTTC
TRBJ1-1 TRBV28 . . CASLSGGMNTEAFF TGTGCCAGCCTCTCGGGGGGGATGAACACTGAAGCTTTCTTT
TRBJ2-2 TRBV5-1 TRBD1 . CASSSTGYTGELFF TGCGCCAGCAGCTCGACAGGGTACACCGGGGAGCTGTTTTTT
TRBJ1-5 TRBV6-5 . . CASSIREGNQPQHF TGTGCCAGCAGTATCCGGGAGGGCAATCAGCCCCAGCATTTT
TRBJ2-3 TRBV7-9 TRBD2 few CASIRSGGTDTQYF TGTGCCAGCATTCGAAGCGGGGGGACAGATACGCAGTATTTT
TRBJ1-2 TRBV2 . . CASSEGQGRGYTF TGTGCCAGCAGTGAAGGGCAGGGCCGGGGCTACACCTTC
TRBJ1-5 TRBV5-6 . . CASSRLTGNQPQHF TGTGCCAGCAGCCGACTGACAGGTAATCAGCCCCAGCATTTT
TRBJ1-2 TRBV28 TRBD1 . CASSPDRGFYGYTF TGTGCCAGCAGTCCGGACAGGGGATTCTATGGCTACACCTTC
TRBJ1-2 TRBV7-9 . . CASSPTPGYGYTF TGTGCCAGCAGCCCGACCCCGGGCTATGGCTACACCTTC